Shown below are 22 T cell receptor beta chains from a single sample sequenced in a study of T cell repertoires in cytomegalovirus infection (dated by TCRdb to the late 2010s). The sample was run on an Illumina HiSeq 1500. The public reads were reanalyzed by TCRdb: fastp trimming at Q25, MiXCR alignment, in-frame beta chains only. Every CDR3 protein is listed once, alongside the most common genes and DNA of its rows. The sample table records a few hundred thousand distinct CDR3 sequences; around 25% of these occur just once. 10% to 15% of the sample is held by the ten biggest clonotypes. The treatment or condition label on this specimen signifies: in vitro stimulation with specific CMV peptide epitopes to enrich CMV-specific T cells. For these TCRs, the target antigens are not known. Sequencing used cultured PBMCs, obtained from culture after CMV antigen stimulation. The receptors shown here come from a human donor in good health (CMV status not recorded). Some clones in this sample may be carry-over from other donors' samples.

This chain joins TRBV12-3 or TRBV12-4 and TRBJ2-5, with TRBD2 matching 7 bases. The CDR3 covers 13 residues. The J segment lost 5 bases and the V segment lost 6 bases, leaving 6 bases of the junction unmatched. The CDR3 coding sequence is TGTGCCAGCAGCCTCAGCGGGATCGAGACCCAGTACTTC. Translated: CASSLSGIETQYF.

This chain links TRBV6-2 or TRBV6-3 with TRBJ2-2; 7 bases agree with TRBD1. In germline, CDR1 is MNHEY, CDR2 SVGEGT. The CDR3 has 16 amino acids. Trimming at V came to 6 bases and at J to 1 base, leaving 8 bases not matched to a gene. In DNA, the CDR3 is TGTGCCAGCAGGAGCCGGGACAGTAAGAACACCGGGGAGCTGTTTTTT. Translation: CASRSRDSKNTGELFF.

The chain combines TRBV19 with TRBJ1-5; 7 bases are a match to TRBD1. CDR3 length equals 15 residues. V dropped 7 bases and J dropped 4; count of bases not matched to a gene: 10. The germline V gene encodes CDR1 LNHDA and CDR2 SQIVND (reference sequence). The CDR3 region has the DNA TGTGCCAGTAAACCGGGACAGCTTCTTAATCAGCCCCAGCATTTT. Amino acid sequence: CASKPGQLLNQPQHF.

The J gene is TRBJ2-5, the V gene TRBV20-1; D may be TRBD1 (6 bases). This CDR3 has 13 residues. Per the germline V gene, CDR1 is DFQATT and CDR2 is SNEGSKA (reference sequence). The V gene lost 4 bases and the J gene lost 1 base, with 10 bases spanning the gap. The CDR3 spells CSATDRIQETQYF. CDR3 bases: TGCAGTGCTACAGACAGGATCCAAGAGACCCAGTACTTC.

This clonotype was detected only a few times. The J gene is TRBJ2-3, the V gene TRBV7-9; possible D gene TRBD2, 5 bases. The CDR3 covers 15 residues. Looked up from germline, CDR1 is SEHNR and CDR2 is FQNEAQ (reference sequence). Trimming removed 5 bases at V and 2 bases at J, with 14 bases between. CDR3 in DNA: TGTGCCAGCAGCCCAGGTTGGGAGACCACAGATACGCAGTATTTT. It is translated as CASSPGWETTDTQYF.

Concerning this clonotype: One junction end disagrees with the germline gene, perhaps due to a read error. DNA of the CDR3: TGTGCCAGCAGCTTACTAGCGGGGGGAAGCACAGATATGCAGTATTTT. It encodes CASSLLAGGSTDMQYF. The chain links TRBV7-2 to TRBJ2-3, with TRBD2 identical over 11 bases. The CDR3 sequence is 16 residues long. The germline gives CDR1 SGHTA, CDR2 FQGNSA.

J is TRBJ1-4 and V is TRBV5-1; D is perhaps TRBD1 (5 bases). The CDR3 extends over 13 amino acids. Trimming took 5 bases from V and 7 from J, leaving 12 bases between them. The germline gives CDR1 SGHRS, CDR2 YFSETQ. The CDR3: CASRMRGGEKLFF. The DNA of the CDR3 is TGCGCCAGCAGAATGAGGGGTGGTGAAAAACTGTTTTTT. The whole variable domain, remainder taken from reference TRBV5-1 and TRBJ1-4, is KAGVTQTPRYLIKTRGQQVTLSCSPISGHRSVSWYQQTPGQGLQFLFEYFSETQRNKGNFPGRFSGRQFSNSRSEMNVSTLELGDSALYLCASRMRGGEKLFFGSGTQLSVL.

This clonotype showed up many times. The chain links TRBV20-1 to TRBJ1-3; D is unclear. Looked up from germline, CDR1 is DFQATT and CDR2 is SNEGSKA (reference sequence). V dropped 6 bases and J dropped 6 bases, with 15 bases sitting between them. The CDR3 spans 13 residues. The CDR3 region is CSAPTTATNTIYF. CDR3 DNA sequence: TGCAGTGCACCTACCACTGCTACAAACACCATATATTTT.

This clonotype was counted only a few times. J is TRBJ2-3 and V is TRBV7-6; 10 nucleotides agree with TRBD2. CDR3 length: 18 amino acids. The V gene's germline CDR1 is SGHVS and CDR2 FNYEAQ. The junction had 10 bases not matched to a gene; V was cut back by 3 bases and J by 1 base. The CDR3 region has the DNA TGTGCCAGCAGCTTTCTAGCGGGAGTTGTTTCGGGCACAGATACGCAGTATTTT. It translates to CASSFLAGVVSGTDTQYF.

This clonotype was counted between two and nine times. J is TRBJ2-3 and V is TRBV12-3 or TRBV12-4; D remains ambiguous. V was cut by 7 bases and J by 5 bases, with 16 bases left in between. The CDR3 loop spans 14 amino acids. CDR3 sequence: CASKKLGVGDTQYF. CDR3 in DNA: TGTGCCAGCAAGAAGCTCGGAGTTGGAGATACGCAGTATTTT.

This clonotype was recorded a few times. V gene TRBV11-2 combines with J gene TRBJ2-1; D unresolved. CDR1 is SGHAT and CDR2 is FQNNGV in the germline V gene. The CDR3 runs 15 residues. V shed 5 bases and J shed 6 bases, with 17 bases lying between them. The CDR3 sequence is CASSPDSGIGNEQFF. CDR3 nucleotide sequence: TGTGCCAGCAGCCCCGACTCCGGCATCGGCAATGAGCAGTTCTTC. Combining the CDR3 with reference TRBV11-2 and TRBJ2-1 gives the whole variable domain EAGVAQSPRYKIIEKRQSVAFWCNPISGHATLYWYQQILGQGPKLLIQFQNNGVVDDSQLPKDRFSAERLKGVDSTLKIQPAKLEDSAVYLCASSPDSGIGNEQFFGPGTRLTVL.

This clonotype was detected a few times. The rearrangement links TRBV28 to TRBJ2-4; 8 nucleotides line up with TRBD2. Germline assignment: CDR1 MDHEN and CDR2 SYDVKM. With 4 bases clipped from V and 3 bases from J, the junction kept 5 bases outside the gene matches. The CDR3 length is 15 residues. CDR3 amino acids: CASSSGLVDKNIQYF. CDR3 in DNA: TGTGCCAGCAGTTCGGGACTAGTCGACAAAAACATTCAGTACTTC.

This clonotype was seen more than once but under ten times. The chain links TRBV11-2 to TRBJ2-5; D perhaps matches TRBD1 (5 bases). The germline V gene encodes CDR1 SGHAT and CDR2 FQNNGV. V lost 2 bases to trimming and J lost 1 base, with 8 bases between them. The CDR3 loop spans 14 amino acids. CDR3 protein: CASSLTDSQETQYF. The CDR3 coding sequence is TGTGCCAGCAGCTTAACCGACAGCCAAGAGACCCAGTACTTC.

This clonotype was found a few times. The chain carries TRBV18 and TRBJ2-5, with TRBD2 matching over 8 bases. Trimming at V came to 3 bases and at J to 5 bases, leaving 11 bases not matched to a gene. Germline V gene lookup returns CDR1 KGHSH and CDR2 LQKENI. The CDR3 is made up of 16 amino acids. In nucleotides, the CDR3 is TGTGCCAGCTCACCCACAGCGGGAGTGTTCGGGGAGACCCAGTACTTC. Encoded protein: CASSPTAGVFGETQYF. Supplemented by reference TRBV18 and TRBJ2-5, the full variable domain reads NAGVMQNPRHLVRRRGQEARLRCSPMKGHSHVYWYRQLPEEGLKFMVYLQKENIIDESGMPKERFSAEFPKEGPSILRIQQVVRGDSAAYFCASSPTAGVFGETQYFGPGTRLLVL.

V is TRBV19 and J is TRBJ1-2; a weak D match, TRBD1 (6 bases). The CDR3 loop spans 16 amino acids. Deletions cut 6 bases from V and 2 bases from J, with 19 bases between. Looked up from germline, CDR1 is LNHDA and CDR2 is SQIVND (reference sequence). DNA of the CDR3: TGTGCCAGTAGAGGGGGTGTGGGGGACCGAAACTATGGCTACACCTTC. Amino acids: CASRGGVGDRNYGYTF.

This chain connects TRBV7-2 to TRBJ1-5, with D tentatively TRBD1 (5 bases). In germline, CDR1 is SGHTA, CDR2 FQGNSA. The CDR3 totals 16 residues. V shed 3 bases and J shed 4 bases, with 16 bases lying between them. CDR3 sequence reads: CASSFEGAPANQPQHF. CDR3 DNA sequence: TGTGCCAGCAGCTTCGAAGGGGCACCCGCAAATCAGCCCCAGCATTTT.

The chain employs TRBV4-1 and TRBJ1-1; 8 nucleotides align to TRBD1. Germline CDR1 MGHRA, CDR2 YSYEKL. Unmatched junction bases numbered 9, after V lost 6 bases and J lost 3 bases. The CDR3 extends over 15 amino acids. The CDR3 loop is CASRTYLTGDTEAFF. CDR3 sequence (DNA): TGCGCCAGCAGGACTTACCTGACAGGGGACACTGAAGCTTTCTTT.

This clonotype was seen repeatedly, ten times or more. This chain links TRBV7-9 with TRBJ1-1, with TRBD1 matching over 7 bases. The germline V gene encodes CDR1 SEHNR and CDR2 FQNEAQ (reference sequence). The J segment lost 7 bases and the V segment lost 4 bases, leaving 3 bases of the junction unmatched. This CDR3 is built from 12 residues. CDR3 residues: CASSWTGDEAFF. Here the CDR3 DNA reads TGTGCCAGCAGCTGGACAGGAGATGAAGCTTTCTTT.

This clonotype has ten or more counts. The chain links TRBV7-2 to TRBJ1-1; TRBD1 might be the D (5 bases). CDR1 is SGHTA and CDR2 is FQGNSA in the germline V gene. Trimming took off 11 bases at V and 2 bases at J, with 12 bases between the two ends. The CDR3 contains 12 residues. The CDR3 DNA reads as TGTGCCTCGGGGGAACTCAACACTGAAGCTTTCTTT. Protein: CASGELNTEAFF.

This clonotype was seen ten or more times. The chain has TRBV7-2 and TRBJ1-4, with D hard to call. Trimming shortened V by 2 bases and J by 5 bases, and 9 bases separated the two germline ends. Germline V gene data show CDR1 as SGHTA and CDR2 as FQGNSA. The CDR3 is 14 amino acids. The CDR3: CASSLIGSNEKLFF. CDR3 DNA sequence: TGTGCCAGCAGCTTAATAGGGTCCAATGAAAAACTGTTTTTT.

This clonotype was seen only once. The CDR3 sequence is CASSYSRNRISGNTIYF. The CDR3 DNA reads as TGTGCCAGCAGTTACTCGAGGAACAGGATCTCTGGAAACACCATATATTTT. The V and J genes are TRBV6-5 and TRBJ1-3, with D possibly being TRBD1 (5 bases). There are 17 residues in the CDR3. Germline V gene lookup returns CDR1 MNHEY and CDR2 SVGAGI. V lost 0 bases to trimming and J lost 0 bases, with 12 bases between them.

In its sample, this clonotype was seen once. The chain joins TRBV29-1 to TRBJ1-5, with TRBD1 as a possible D gene (5 bases). V was clipped by 6 bases and J by 2 bases, with 17 bases between them. Per germline, CDR1 SQVTM and CDR2 ANQGSEA. The CDR3 is made up of 15 amino acids. DNA for the CDR3: TGCAGCGTGGCCCTCCCAGGGCCGGGCAATCAGCCCCAGCATTTT. Translated, it gives CSVALPGPGNQPQHF.